The 16 T cell receptor beta chains below were found in one sample sequenced in a study of tissue T cells after allogeneic stem cell transplantation. Clones were read by immunoSEQ multiplex PCR, and TCRdb kept only the in-frame ones, dropping some. Of 3,000 to 3,500 clones listed, approximately 49% are singletons. The time point here: mouse harvest day 14 after allogeneic transplant. Each mouse received 10^7 T-cell-depleted marrow cells plus 10^6 splenic CD5+ T cells by tail vein. Source material: gut tissue. All receptors come from a female BALB/c mouse given C57BL/6 T cells with graft-versus-host disease after an allogeneic hematopoietic cell transplant.

Of note for this clone: Mouse germline and gene names are used. The CDR3 goes on 1 residue after the read ends, and that part is filled in from the germline J gene. The chain joins TRBV26 to TRBJ2-1; possible D gene TRBD1, 6 bases. The CDR3 runs to 13 residues. CDR1 KGHPV and CDR2 FQNQEV come from the germline V gene (reference sequence). Deletions cut 4 bases from V and 4 bases from J, with 8 bases between. CDR3 protein: CASSPDRYAEQFF. The CDR3 bases that were read are TGTGCCAGCAGTCCGGACAGATATGCTGAGCAGTTC. Full variable domain (outside the CDR3, taken from reference TRBV26 and TRBJ2-1): NSKVIQTPRYLVKGQGQKAKMRCIPEKGHPVVFWYQQNKNNEFKFLINFQNQEVLQQIDMTEKRFSAECPSNSPCSLEIQSSEAGDSALYLCASSPDRYAEQFFGPGTRLTVL.

Regarding this clone: These gene names are mouse names. The read terminates 1 residue ahead of where the CDR3 ends, so the germline J gene completes it. The V gene is TRBV3, the J gene TRBJ2-4; a weak D match, TRBD1 (7 bases). The germline V gene encodes CDR1 SNHLY and CDR2 FYNGKV (reference sequence). The ends were cut back, 5 bases at V and 2 bases at J, with 11 bases in the middle. The CDR3 is made up of 14 amino acids. CDR3 loop: CASSRGGPQNTLYF. CDR3 DNA, as far as it was read: TGTGCCAGCAGCCGAGGGGGCCCTCAAAACACCTTGTAC.

Remarks on this clone: Gene names are the mouse ones. The observed sequence ends 1 residue before the CDR3 terminus, with the missing tail filled in from the germline J gene. The gene calls are TRBV3 and TRBJ2-7; the match to TRBD2 covers 10 bases. Per germline, CDR1 SNHLY and CDR2 FYNGKV (reference sequence). The V gene end was trimmed by 5 bases and the J gene end by 3 bases; junction bases not matched to a gene: 4. The CDR3 contains 14 residues. The CDR3: CASSRLGGDYEQYF. CDR3 bases read: TGTGCCAGCAGCCGACTGGGGGGAGACTATGAACAGTAC. Combining the CDR3 with reference TRBV3 and TRBJ2-7 gives the whole variable domain GPKVLQIPSHQIIDMGQMVTLNCDPVSNHLYFYWYKQILGQQMEFLVNFYNGKVMEKSKLFKDQFSVERPDGSYFTLKIQPTALEDSAVYFCASSRLGGDYEQYFGPGTRLTVL.

This clone has a handful of counts. Mouse gene names apply. The read terminates 1 residue before the CDR3 end, so the remaining end is supplied by the germline J gene. V is TRBV26 and J is TRBJ1-2; 8 bases are shared with TRBD1. This CDR3 is built from 14 residues. Per the germline V gene, CDR1 is KGHPV and CDR2 is FQNQEV (reference sequence). The J segment lost 3 bases and the V segment lost 2 bases, leaving 2 bases of the junction unmatched. Here the CDR3 reads CASSLPGGYSDYTF. The CDR3 bases that were read are TGTGCCAGCAGTCTGCCAGGGGGCTACTCCGACTACACC.

As for this clone: Genes here carry mouse names. The CDR3 is cut off 1 residue early in the read; its end comes from the germline J gene. The J gene is TRBJ1-6, the V gene TRBV26; 7 positions match TRBD1. TRBJ1-6 falls under the ORF class, with uncertain function. Trimming at V came to 6 bases and at J to 5 bases, leaving 4 bases not matched to a gene. CDR3 length: 14 residues. CDR1 and CDR2 from the germline V gene are KGHPV and FQNQEV (reference sequence). The CDR3 spells CASREGQNNSPLYF. The covered CDR3 bases are TGTGCCAGCAGAGAGGGACAGAATAATTCGCCCCTCTAC.

This clone has only a few counts. The genes are named according to mouse. The read falls 1 residue short of the CDR3 end, and the missing part is taken from the germline J gene. The chain is built from TRBV3 and TRBJ2-4; no clear D gene. CDR1 SNHLY and CDR2 FYNGKV come from the germline V gene (reference sequence). V dropped 3 bases and J dropped 0 bases, with 7 bases sitting between them. The CDR3 spans 14 residues. The CDR3 protein is CASSFGSSQNTLYF. The sequenced CDR3 bases are TGTGCCAGCAGCTTTGGCAGTAGTCAAAACACCTTGTAC.

About this clone itself: These gene names are mouse names. The CDR3 goes on 1 residue after the read ends, and that part is filled in from the germline J gene. The chain joins TRBV26 to TRBJ2-4; D not certain. The germline V gene has CDR1 KGHPV and CDR2 FQNQEV (reference sequence). The CDR3 is 15 residues long. V dropped 2 bases and J dropped 0 bases, with 9 bases sitting between them. The covered CDR3 bases are TGTGCCAGCAGTCTGGGGAGAGGGAGTCAAAACACCTTGTAC. Amino acids: CASSLGRGSQNTLY. The full CDR3 reads CASSLGRGSQNTLYF.

This clone showed up just a few times. Gene names denote mouse genes. The read comes to an end 1 residue before the CDR3 does, leaving the germline J gene to fill in the end. The chain is built from TRBV26 and TRBJ2-1, with 11 nucleotides matching TRBD1. After removal of 2 bases from V and 8 bases from J, the junction contained 2 bases not matched to a gene. This CDR3 comprises 14 residues. Germline values: CDR1 KGHPV, CDR2 FQNQEV (reference sequence). CDR3 in amino acids: CASSLGQGATEQFF. CDR3 DNA, as far as it was read: TGTGCCAGCAGTCTGGGACAGGGGGCGACTGAGCAGTTC.

This clone has more than one count but fewer than ten. Genes and germline come from the mouse. Sequencing ends 1 residue short of the CDR3 end; the germline J gene provides the rest. V is TRBV26 and J is TRBJ1-4; a weak D match, TRBD1 (6 bases). The V end was cut by 2 bases, the J end by 3 bases, with 10 bases between. This CDR3 has 15 residues. CDR1 is KGHPV, CDR2 FQNQEV, per germline (reference sequence). CDR3 residues: CASSLGGTTNERLFF. Partial CDR3 DNA: TGTGCCAGCAGTCTGGGCGGGACAACCAACGAAAGATTATTT.

On this clone: Gene and germline names: mouse. The read gets to within 1 residue of the CDR3 end, and the germline J gene fills in the rest. This chain uses TRBV26 with TRBJ1-1; TRBD1 matches 8 bases. With 2 bases clipped from V and 7 bases from J, the junction kept 3 bases outside the gene matches. From germline, CDR1 is KGHPV and CDR2 FQNQEV (reference sequence). This CDR3 comprises 13 residues. CDR3 DNA (partial): TGTGCCAGCAGTCTGCCAGGGGGCGGAGAAGTCTTC. Its translation: CASSLPGGGEVF. The whole CDR3 is CASSLPGGGEVFF.

This clone is medium-sized in the sample. These gene names are mouse names. The read is 1 residue too short to cover the CDR3 end, so that end is filled in from the germline J gene. The chain couples TRBV13-1 to TRBJ2-7; D may correspond to TRBD1 or TRBD2 (5 bases each). V was clipped by 0 bases and J by 0 bases, with 7 bases between them. This CDR3 is 14 amino acids long. Germline V gene data show CDR1 as NSHNY and CDR2 as SYGAGN. CDR3 bases read: TGTGCCAGCAGTGATGGGGGCAGCTCCTATGAACAGTAC. Protein sequence: CASSDGGSSYEQY. The complete CDR3 protein is CASSDGGSSYEQYF.

Comments on this clone: The listed genes are named as in mouse. The CDR3 end lies 1 residue beyond the end of the read and is filled in from the germline J gene. The J gene is TRBJ1-2, the V gene TRBV13-2; no reliable D call. V lost 0 bases and J lost 3, with 6 bases in between. CDR3 length equals 13 residues. CDR1 and CDR2 (germline): NNHNN, SYGAGS (reference sequence). The CDR3 sequence is CASGDGRDSDYTF. CDR3 bases read: TGTGCCAGCGGTGATGGGCGAGACTCCGACTACACC.

Note on this clone: Gene names denote mouse genes. The CDR3 end falls 1 residue outside the read, so it is completed with the germline J gene. V usage is TRBV23 and J usage is TRBJ1-2; the listed D gene, TRBD1, was not tested against the DNA. The CDR3 contains 15 residues. Germline loops: CDR1 KGHTA, CDR2 FQNQQP. This chain's CDR3 is CSSSHPGQGNSDYTF. The sequenced part of the CDR3 DNA is TGCTCCAGCAGTCACCCAGGACAGGGGAACTCCGACTACACC.

This clone was counted between two and nine times. Mouse gene names and germline throughout. The read ends 1 residue shy of where the CDR3 ends; the end is completed using the germline J gene. The J gene is TRBJ2-3, the V gene TRBV23; the D call in the table, TRBD1, was not verified against the DNA. Per the germline V gene, CDR1 is KGHTA and CDR2 is FQNQQP. The CDR3 contains 12 residues. The CDR3 here is CSSSAGRETLYF. Partial CDR3 DNA: TGCTCCAGCAGTGCAGGGAGAGAAACGCTGTAT.

This clone has more than one count but fewer than ten. Mouse names are used for the genes. CDR3 protein: CASSTRLGSAETLYF. The sequenced part of the CDR3 DNA is TGTGCTAGCAGTACCCGACTGGGTAGTGCAGAAACGCTGTAT. The chain couples TRBV29 to TRBJ2-3, with TRBD2 matching over 7 bases. Read coverage stops 1 residue before the CDR3 terminus; the germline J gene supplies the remainder. Germline V CDR1 and CDR2: MSHET, SYDVDS. Trimming at V came to 5 bases and at J to 0 bases, leaving 5 bases not matched to a gene. The CDR3 covers 15 residues.

As concerns this clone: These gene names are mouse names. The read stops 1 residue short of the end of the CDR3; the missing end is completed from the germline J gene. The rearrangement joins TRBV12-2 to TRBJ2-1, with 7 bases matching TRBD1. This CDR3 region has 14 residues. Looked up from germline, CDR1 is SGHLS and CDR2 is HYDKME. The V segment lost 0 bases and the J segment 7 bases; nucleotides outside the gene matches: 5. CDR3 sequence: CASSLETGRAEQFF. The CDR3 DNA, read in part, is TGTGCCAGCTCTCTCGAGACAGGGAGGGCTGAGCAGTTC. The full variable domain, rest sourced from reference TRBV12-2 and TRBJ2-1, is NSGVVQSPRYIIKGKGERSILKCIPISGHLSVAWYQQTQGQELKFFIQHYDKMERDKGNLPSRFSVQQFDDYHSEMNMSALELEDSAVYFCASSLETGRAEQFFGPGTRLTVL.